Presented here are 27 T cell receptor beta chains from one specimen sequenced in a study of metastatic and nonmetastatic thyroid tumors. TCRdb re-called the PCR reads via MiXCR. Here the sample spans around 19,000 clones, approximately 19% being singletons. Among the patients, none had received any treatment before thyroid surgery. The specimen was blood. Receptors originate from a female donor with papillary thyroid cancer or a benign thyroid nodule (not recorded which). Some clones in this sample may be carry-over from other donors' samples.

Many counts were recorded for this clone. The chain is built from TRBV4-2 and TRBJ2-4, with 8 bases lining up with TRBD1. V dropped 2 bases and J dropped 6; count of bases not matched to a gene: 6. Germline loops: CDR1 LGHNA, CDR2 YNFKEQ. This CDR3 has 15 residues. The DNA of the CDR3 is TGTGCCAGCAGCCAACCGGACAGGGAGGCAAACATTCAGTACTTC. It is translated as CASSQPDREANIQYF.

This clone came up many times. One base away lies a much larger clone, so this may be a sequencing read error. Other DNA variants within this sample encode the same CDR3. This sequence joins TRBV12-3 or TRBV12-4 and TRBJ2-1; no clear D. The CDR3 has 13 residues. The CDR3 sequence: CASRTAIDNEQFF. The CDR3 region has the DNA TGCGCCAGCAGGACCGCGATTGATAATGAGCAGTTCTTC.

This clone was counted at least ten times. The gene calls are TRBV24-1 and TRBJ1-2; 7 positions match TRBD1. The CDR3 sequence is 16 residues long. Germline V gene lookup returns CDR1 KGHDR and CDR2 SFDVKD. Trimming removed 0 bases from V and 6 bases from J; junction bases left unmatched: 9. The CDR3, as DNA: TGTGCCACCAGTGATTTGCCAATCGACAGGGTCCATGGCTACACCTTC. This encodes CATSDLPIDRVHGYTF.

The genes are TRBV20-1 and TRBJ2-1; 8 bases line up with TRBD1. V shed 6 bases, J shed 6 bases, and the junction held 7 bases outside the gene matches. This CDR3 is built from 13 residues. CDR1 and CDR2 (germline): DFQATT, SNEGSKA (reference sequence). CDR3 sequence (DNA): TGCAGTGCATACTTTACAGGGGGCAATGAGCAGTTCTTC. This codes for CSAYFTGGNEQFF.

This clone was seen at least ten times. Distinct nucleotide sequences in the sample also encode this CDR3. The chain combines TRBV6-1 with TRBJ1-1, with D perhaps TRBD1 (5 bases). V was cut by 7 bases and J by 0 bases, with 9 bases left in between. The V gene's germline CDR1 is MNHNS and CDR2 SASEGT. The CDR3 runs to 13 residues. The CDR3 bases are TGTGCCAGCATGCAGGGCTTGAACACTGAAGCTTTCTTT. Translation gives CASMQGLNTEAFF.

This rearrangement joins TRBV6-1 to TRBJ2-5; D call uncertain. V lost 4 bases to trimming and J lost 2 bases, with 8 bases between them. The CDR3 has 13 residues. Germline CDR1 MNHNS, CDR2 SASEGT. CDR3 in amino acids: CASSASTQETQYF. In nucleotides, the CDR3 is TGTGCCAGCAGTGCATCTACACAAGAGACCCAGTACTTC.

As to this clone: The junction departs from germline at one end; a sequencing error may be responsible. The chain uses TRBV15 and TRBJ2-1, with 9 bases identical to TRBD2. Germline V gene data show CDR1 as LNHNV and CDR2 as YYDKDF (reference sequence). The CDR3 runs 17 residues. For the CDR3, the DNA is TGTGCCACCATCAGACTAGCGGTAGGCCGCCCACGGGGGGAGCAGTTCTTC. Its protein product is CATIRLAVGRPRGEQFF. Based on the CDR3 plus reference TRBV15 and TRBJ2-1, the full variable domain is DAMVIQNPRYQVTQFGKPVTLSCSQTLNHNVMYWYQQKSSQAPKLLFHYYDKDFNNEADTPDNFQSRRPNTSFCFLDIRSPGLGDTAMYLCATIRLAVGRPRGEQFFGPGTRLTVL.

This chain joins TRBV11-1 and TRBJ1-3; D unclear. This CDR3 comprises 16 residues. Per the germline V gene, CDR1 is SGHAT and CDR2 is FQDESV (reference sequence). The V end lost 6 bases, the J end lost 3 bases, and 18 bases lay between the germline ends. DNA of the CDR3: TGTGCCAGCAGGAGCTCCGGACCGGGAAATGGAAACACCATATATTTT. Translated: CASRSSGPGNGNTIYF. Looking up the rest from reference TRBV11-1 and TRBJ1-3 gives the full variable domain: EAEVAQSPRYKITEKSQAVAFWCDPISGHATLYWYRQILGQGPELLVQFQDESVVDDSQLPKDRFSAERLKGVDSTLKIQPAELGDSAMYLCASRSSGPGNGNTIYFGEGSWLTVV.

This clone has a count of ten or more. The chain joins TRBV20-1 to TRBJ1-1; D may be TRBD1 (6 bases). The CDR3 is 15 residues long. V dropped 6 bases and J dropped 3 bases, with 20 bases sitting between them. Germline values: CDR1 DFQATT, CDR2 SNEGSKA (reference sequence). CDR3 DNA: TGCAGTGCCGCACCACCGGGGGGGCGAGACACTGAAGCTTTCTTT. The encoded protein is CSAAPPGGRDTEAFF.

The gene calls are TRBV20-1 and TRBJ2-1; 15 nucleotides match TRBD2. V trimming: 6 bases; J trimming: 0 bases; junction bases outside the gene matches: 6. The CDR3 has 17 amino acids. The germline V gene has CDR1 DFQATT and CDR2 SNEGSKA (reference sequence). DNA for the CDR3: TGCAGTGCCGTCGGGACTAGCGGGAGGATCTCCTACAATGAGCAGTTCTTC. It encodes CSAVGTSGRISYNEQFF.

J is TRBJ1-1 and V is TRBV20-1, with D unresolved. CDR1 and CDR2 from the germline V gene are DFQATT and SNEGSKA (reference sequence). V was clipped by 3 bases and J by 4 bases, with 18 bases between them. The CDR3 runs 15 residues. The CDR3 DNA follows: TGCAGTGCTAGGGTGGTGGGTGGGTCCTCCACTGAAGCTTTCTTT. Its translation: CSARVVGGSSTEAFF.

This clone was seen many times. The gene calls are TRBV7-3 and TRBJ2-3; no definite D call. There are 12 residues in the CDR3. Germline assignment: CDR1 SGHTA and CDR2 FQGTGA. Trimming took 5 bases from V and 5 from J, leaving 8 bases between them. The CDR3: CASSEVQDTQYF. CDR3 coding DNA: TGTGCCAGCAGCGAAGTGCAAGATACGCAGTATTTT.

With regard to this clone: This may arise from a read error, as a much more abundant clone is one base away. The chain employs TRBV11-3 and TRBJ1-1, with 9 bases lining up with TRBD1. Germline V CDR1 and CDR2: SGHNT, YENEEA. The CDR3 is made up of 14 amino acids. Here the CDR3 reads CASSTRDRVTEAFF. For the CDR3, the DNA is TGTGCCAGCAGCACTAGGGACAGGGTCACTGAAGCCTTCTTT.

This clone was counted many times. Other DNA sequences from this sample encode an identical CDR3 as well. The J gene is TRBJ2-7, the V gene TRBV7-9, with 7 bases that match TRBD1. V was pared by 5 bases and J by 1 base, with 8 bases of the junction left unmatched. The CDR3 is 15 residues long. Per germline, CDR1 SEHNR and CDR2 FQNEAQ (reference sequence). The CDR3 nucleotides are TGTGCCAGCAGCCTAACAGGGGAGTTTTCCTACGAGCAGTACTTC. Translation: CASSLTGEFSYEQYF.

With respect to this clone: One end of the junction fails to match germline, which may point to a read error. The rearrangement joins TRBV7-3 to TRBJ2-2; 8 nucleotides match TRBD2. The CDR3 sequence is 15 residues long. The germline CDR1 and CDR2 sequences are SGHTA and FQGTGA. CDR3 coding DNA: TGTGCCAACAGCTACCGAGCGGGAGAAACCGGGGAGCTGTTTTTT. Translation: CANSYRAGETGELFF.

There are many counts of this clone. The CDR3 sequence: CASSFGAGQGYTF. The CDR3, as DNA: TGTGCCAGCAGTTTTGGGGCAGGGCAGGGCTACACCTTC. V usage is TRBV28 and J usage is TRBJ1-2, with a tentative D call TRBD1 (5 bases). This CDR3 contains 13 residues. Looked up from germline, CDR1 is MDHEN and CDR2 is SYDVKM. V was clipped by 3 bases and J by 8 bases, with 13 bases between them.

About this clone itself: A read error may produce the germline difference seen at one junction end. V is TRBV2 and J is TRBJ1-5; the match to TRBD1 covers 8 bases. Germline values: CDR1 SNHLY, CDR2 FYNNEI. CDR3 length equals 14 residues. This chain's CDR3 is CASRPGQVGQPKNF. CDR3 DNA: TGTGCCAGCAGACCGGGACAGGTCGGTCAGCCCAAGAATTTT.

This clone was seen a handful of times. The rearrangement uses TRBV10-3 and TRBJ1-5; D remains ambiguous. Trimming cost V 10 bases and J 1 base, with 8 bases left between them. CDR3 size: 12 residues. Germline CDR1 and CDR2: ENHRY and SYGVKD. The CDR3 reads CATNDSNQPQHF. Written as DNA, the CDR3 is TGTGCCACCAATGACAGCAATCAGCCCCAGCATTTT.

This clone has just a few counts. This sequence joins TRBV2 and TRBJ1-1, with D perhaps TRBD1 (6 bases). V was trimmed by 6 bases and J by 4 bases, leaving 15 bases between them. Germline values: CDR1 SNHLY, CDR2 FYNNEI. This CDR3 comprises 14 residues. CDR3 coding DNA: TGTGCCAGCAGAAACCCGGGGGGCGGCACTGAAGCTTTCTTT. Amino acid sequence: CASRNPGGGTEAFF.

In regard to this clone: This clone may be a read error of a much larger clone one base away. The conserved phenylalanine or tryptophan normally closing the CDR3 is absent here, so this likely arose from a read error. The rearrangement links TRBV20-1 to TRBJ2-5, with 7 bases identical to TRBD2. The CDR3 consists of 14 residues. V was clipped by 6 bases and J by 5 bases; unmatched bases: 12. Germline CDR1 and CDR2: DFQATT and SNEGSKA (reference sequence). The CDR3 spells CSALTGGGGETQYL. Written as DNA, the CDR3 is TGCAGTGCCCTGACTGGCGGGGGAGGGGAGACCCAGTACTTG.

The sample holds many counts of this clone. One end of the junction fails to match germline, which may point to a read error. In the same sample, other DNA sequences code for this CDR3. The chain couples TRBV28 to TRBJ2-7, with D possibly TRBD2 on 6 matching bases. Germline V gene sequence: CDR1 MDHEN, CDR2 SYDVKM. The CDR3 runs 14 residues. CDR3 protein: CASSPRERSYEQYF. Written as DNA, the CDR3 is TGTGCCAGCAGTCCTCGGGAGAGGTCCTACGAGCAGTACTTT.

A note on this clone: A read error may produce the germline difference seen at one junction end. The sample contains more than one DNA sequence encoding this CDR3. CDR3 region: CASSQGARDHQETQYF. DNA for the CDR3: TGCGCCAGTAGCCAAGGGGCCAGGGACCACCAAGAGACCCAGTACTTC. This rearrangement joins TRBV4-1 to TRBJ2-5; the D gene could be TRBD1 or TRBD2 (5 bases each). This CDR3 region has 16 residues. In germline, CDR1 is MGHRA, CDR2 YSYEKL.

By share of the sample, this clone is medium-sized. The rearrangement links TRBV6-2 or TRBV6-3 to TRBJ2-2, with 10 bases matching TRBD1. CDR3 length: 14 residues. The germline gives CDR1 MNHEY, CDR2 SVGEGT. V lost 7 bases to trimming and J lost 7 bases; unmatched junction nucleotides: 6. As DNA, the CDR3 is TGTGCCAGCATTGACAGGGGGCGCGTCGGGGAGCTGTTTTTT. It specifies CASIDRGRVGELFF.

Note on this clone: Given a much more abundant clone one base away, this may be a read error. The sample contains more than one DNA sequence encoding this CDR3. The chain carries TRBV3-1 and TRBJ1-1; D is unresolved. In germline, CDR1 is LGHDT, CDR2 YNNKEL (reference sequence). This CDR3 spans 13 amino acids. The CDR3 is CASSQYVNTEAFF. The CDR3 DNA reads as TGTGCCAGCAGCCAATATGTGAACACCGAAGCTTTCTTT.

In the case of this clone: Just one base apart from a much larger clone, this may be a read error. The CDR3 bases are TGTGCCAGCAGCTCCCCTGAGGCTGGGTTGGTCACCGGGGAGCTGTTTTTT. Its protein is CASSSPEAGLVTGELFF. The genes are TRBV11-1 and TRBJ2-2; D gene unclear. Trimming cost V 4 bases and J 4 bases, with 19 bases left between them. Per the germline V gene, CDR1 is SGHAT and CDR2 is FQDESV (reference sequence). The CDR3 spans 17 residues.

The table lists this clone with many counts. Other DNA sequences in this sample translate to the same CDR3. The rearrangement uses TRBV24-1 and TRBJ1-5; TRBD1 matches at 9 bases. From germline, CDR1 is KGHDR and CDR2 SFDVKD. Trimming cost V 2 bases and J 1 base; bases outside gene matches: 5. The CDR3 sequence is 17 residues long. CDR3 in amino acids: CATSDSRQGGSNQPQHF. DNA of the CDR3: TGTGCCACCAGTGATTCGAGACAGGGGGGGAGCAATCAGCCCCAGCATTTT.

Notes on this clone: The CDR3 does not end in the conserved phenylalanine or tryptophan, so this is likely a read error. The rearrangement uses TRBV5-1 and TRBJ2-5, with D tentatively TRBD1 (6 bases). The V and J ends lost 0 bases and 3 bases respectively, with 12 bases between them. The length of the CDR3 is 15 residues. Germline assignment: CDR1 SGHRS and CDR2 YFSETQ. DNA for the CDR3: TGCGCCAGCAGCTTGGACGGTTACAGGGAAGAGACCCAGTACTCC. The encoded protein is CASSLDGYREETQYS.